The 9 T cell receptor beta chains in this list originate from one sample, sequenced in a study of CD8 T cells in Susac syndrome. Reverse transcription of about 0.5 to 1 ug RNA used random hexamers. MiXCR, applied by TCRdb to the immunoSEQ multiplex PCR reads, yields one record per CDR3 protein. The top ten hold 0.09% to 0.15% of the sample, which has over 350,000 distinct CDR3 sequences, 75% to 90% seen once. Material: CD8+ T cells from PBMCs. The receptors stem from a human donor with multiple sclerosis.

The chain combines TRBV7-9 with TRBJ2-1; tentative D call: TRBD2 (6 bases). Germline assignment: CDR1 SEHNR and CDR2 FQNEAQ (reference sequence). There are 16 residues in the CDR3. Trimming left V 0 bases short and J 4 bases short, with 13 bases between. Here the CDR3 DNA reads TGTGCCAGCAGCTTAGCGTGGGAGGATTTTTACAATGAGCAGTTCTTC. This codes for CASSLAWEDFYNEQFF.

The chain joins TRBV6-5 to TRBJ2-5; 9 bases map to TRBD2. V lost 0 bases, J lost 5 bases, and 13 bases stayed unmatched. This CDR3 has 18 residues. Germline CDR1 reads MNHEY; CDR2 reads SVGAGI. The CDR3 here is CASSYSTGKREDRETQYF. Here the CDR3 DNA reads TGTGCCAGCAGTTACTCCACCGGGAAGCGGGAGGACCGGGAGACCCAGTACTTC.

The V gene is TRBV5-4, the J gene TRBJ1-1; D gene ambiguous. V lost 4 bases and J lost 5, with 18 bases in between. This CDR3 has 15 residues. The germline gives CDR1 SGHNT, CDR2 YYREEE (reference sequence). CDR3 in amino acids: CASSPGTGGMTEAFF. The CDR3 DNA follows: TGTGCCAGCAGCCCCGGTACGGGTGGGATGACTGAAGCTTTCTTT.

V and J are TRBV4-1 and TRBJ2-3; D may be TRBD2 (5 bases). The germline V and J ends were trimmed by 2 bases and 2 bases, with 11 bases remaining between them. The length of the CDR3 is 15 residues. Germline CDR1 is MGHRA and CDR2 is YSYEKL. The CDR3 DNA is TGCGCCAGCAGCCAATCCAGCGGAAACACAGATACGCAGTATTTT. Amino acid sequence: CASSQSSGNTDTQYF.

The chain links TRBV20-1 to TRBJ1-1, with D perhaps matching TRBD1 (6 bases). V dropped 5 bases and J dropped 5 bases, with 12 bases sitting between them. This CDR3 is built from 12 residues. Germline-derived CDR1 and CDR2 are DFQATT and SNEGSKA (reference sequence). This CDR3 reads CSALQGWTEAFF. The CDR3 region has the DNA TGCAGTGCTCTACAGGGATGGACTGAAGCTTTCTTT.

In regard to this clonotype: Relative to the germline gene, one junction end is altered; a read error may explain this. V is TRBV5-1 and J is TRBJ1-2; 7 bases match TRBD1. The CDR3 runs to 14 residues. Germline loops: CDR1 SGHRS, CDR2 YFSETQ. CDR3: CASSLTGSNYGYTF. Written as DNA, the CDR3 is TGTGCCAGCAGCTTGACAGGGAGTAACTATGGCTACACCTTC.

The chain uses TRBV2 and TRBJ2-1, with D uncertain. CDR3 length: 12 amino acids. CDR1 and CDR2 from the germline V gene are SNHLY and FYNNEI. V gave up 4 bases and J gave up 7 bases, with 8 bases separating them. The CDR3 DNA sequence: TGTGCCAGCAGTGGAATAGATAATGAGCAGTTCTTC. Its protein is CASSGIDNEQFF.

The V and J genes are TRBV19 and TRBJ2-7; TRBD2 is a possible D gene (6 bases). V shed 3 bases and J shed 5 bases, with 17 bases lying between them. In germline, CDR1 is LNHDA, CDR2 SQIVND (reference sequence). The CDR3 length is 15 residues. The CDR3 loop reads CASSISDPPGDEQYF. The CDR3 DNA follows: TGTGCCAGTAGTATCTCGGACCCCCCGGGGGACGAGCAGTACTTC.

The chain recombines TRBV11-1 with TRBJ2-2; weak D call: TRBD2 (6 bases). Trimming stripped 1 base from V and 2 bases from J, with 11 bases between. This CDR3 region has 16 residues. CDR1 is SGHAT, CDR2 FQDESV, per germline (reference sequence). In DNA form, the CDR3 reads TGTGCCAGCAGCTTAGACGCGGGGTCTAACACCGGGGAGCTGTTTTTT. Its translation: CASSLDAGSNTGELFF.